This T cell receptor (beta chain) was captured by sequencing in a study of spatial heterogeneity in lung cancer. Across the study: Approximately 70 TRACERx patients with early, untreated non-small cell lung cancer donated samples. PBMC samples from follow-up, when available, were sequenced at a median of roughly two years post-resection. Study results and limitations: Compared with follow-up, resection was when ubiquitous expanded tumor TCRs appeared in blood more.

The sample's time point: blood at routine non-recurrence follow-up after resection. Whole RNA obtained from tumor, nontumor lung or frozen PBMC underwent sequencing without sorting. The CDR3 extends over 18 amino acids. Germline-derived CDR1 and CDR2 are DFQATT and SNEGSKA (reference sequence). After removal of 0 bases from V and 4 bases from J, the junction contained 11 bases not matched to a gene. Carried by each TCR cDNA molecule was a unique molecular identifier. MiXCR was run by TCRdb on the 5' RACE reads, yielding one entry per CDR3 protein. The sample holds 45,000 to 65,000 distinct CDR3 sequences; around 7% are singletons and the top ten take roughly 37%. This clonotype was seen many times. Its cognate antigen is unknown.

This sequence was found in a female donor with early-stage non-small cell lung cancer. The material was PBMCs, obtained at follow-up. The chain joins TRBV20-1 to TRBJ2-1; 11 bases are shared with TRBD2. The CDR3 DNA follows: TGCAGTGCTAGAGATACACTAGCGGGGGTTAATCCGTACAATGAGCAGTTCTTC. It encodes CSARDTLAGVNPYNEQFF.